The source of this T cell receptor (beta chain) is a study of OX40 agonist ivuxolimab in advanced cancers. Regarding the study in general: The costimulatory receptor OX40 (CD134) was targeted by ivuxolimab, a fully human IgG2 agonistic monoclonal antibody. Partial responses occurred in three dose-escalation patients, of whom one had hepatocellular carcinoma and two had cutaneous melanoma. The point of sequencing TCRbeta in the periphery was to test whether ivuxolimab changed TCR sequence diversity and drove clonal T-cell expansion. Patients were allowed to have had prior anti-PD-1, anti-PD-L1 or anti-CTLA-4 therapy, and roughly 40% of the dose-escalation patients had previously received checkpoint inhibitors. The monotherapy dose-escalation portion (N ≈ 52 patients) of the phase I ivuxolimab trial is reported in the paper. A male proportion of 75% to 85% and a mean age of roughly 58 years, ranging from roughly 23 to 79, were recorded for the dose-escalation cohort. Among the approximately 50 dose-escalation patients, about 20 had hepatocellular carcinoma, roughly 15 melanoma, 9 renal cell carcinoma and 9 head and neck cancer. Intravenous ivuxolimab was administered to patients every 2 weeks at six dose levels: 0.01, 0.1, 0.3, 1.5, 3 and 10 mg/kg.

Patients with a history of autoimmune disease or receiving systemic immunosuppression were excluded from the trial. Peripheral blood for TCR sequencing was collected from all dose cohorts at baseline, on cycle 4 day 1, and on cycle 7 day 1. The samples were taken from a phase I, first-in-human, multicenter, open-label dose-escalation trial of ivuxolimab. Adults with locally advanced or metastatic head and neck squamous cell, hepatocellular, melanoma or renal cell carcinoma were enrolled in the trial. Before TCR sequencing, CD4+ T cells and CD8+ T cells from peripheral blood were sorted into separate populations. With respect to this clone: Its recognized antigen is unknown. The input lacks base qualities; no much larger clone sits a single base away.

Overall study results and their limits: Low levels of normalized T-cell clonal expansion were also seen in some nonresponding patients. The antigen specificity of the peripheral T cells that underwent clonal expansion was not determined. In the 0.1-3.0 mg/kg groups, partial responders were among the patients with the lowest normalized peripheral clonal expansion, particularly in CD8+ T cells. At doses from 0.1 to 3.0 mg/kg, clonal expansion was seen in both CD4+ and CD8+ blood T cells between baseline and week 6. After ivuxolimab, expanded clones were on average more numerous among CD8+ T cells than among CD4+ T cells.

V sheds 1 base and J sheds 4 bases, leaving 14 bases between their ends. Sequences SGHTA (CDR1) and FQGNSA (CDR2) are obtained from the germline V gene. Including the terminal cysteine and phenylalanine, the CDR3 comprises 15 residues. Only the CDR3 region is kept as DNA, spanning 45 bases read in frame from base 1. Genomic DNA was isolated from the sorted cells so that the TCRbeta CDR3 region could be sequenced. TCRbeta CDR3 regions were sequenced using the immunoSEQ Assay. Entries here come from immuneACCESS through TCRdb and include only in-frame sequences with V and J called. Some clones fail to appear in such tables; in the studies checked, an unresolved V gene covers under half of the shortfall, and the cause of the remainder is unknown. Across this sample there are around 100,000 clones, with about 88% seen only once. The ten top clones hold roughly 0.15% of the sample.

Recombination connected TRBV7-2 to TRBJ2-7; the D gene could be either TRBD1 or TRBD2, each agreeing at 6 bases. The TCR originated in an adult with an advanced solid tumor such as melanoma, head and neck, liver or kidney cancer. Here the sequenced sample was CD4+ or CD8+ T cells sorted from blood, taken in a trial of the OX40 agonist ivuxolimab. The CDR3 reads CASSLVLGGLYEQYF. In nucleotides, the sequence is TGTGCCAGCAGCTTAGTTTTAGGGGGGTTGTACGAGCAGTACTTC.